This is a list of T cell receptor beta chains from one sample in a study of Ad26.COV2.S vaccination and SARS-CoV-2 variants. Here immunoSEQ multiplex PCR was the method, and the copy in TCRdb shows in-frame clones only, minus some. The sample includes some 480,000 clones, 87% of them seen just once. The starting material was peripheral blood, obtained in a trial of Ad26.COV2.S vaccine versus placebo. Receptors were obtained from a person aged 18-60 years who received the Ad26.COV2.S COVID-19 vaccine or a placebo. Both conserved end residues are part of each CDR3. Fields, in order: clone size, D gene, V gene, J gene, CDR3 DNA, CDR3 protein. The D gene is left open where the match is weak. Rows may omit the clone size; those that give it use once, few, many or a size class.

-,TRBD1,TRBV29-1,TRBJ1-2,TGCAGCGCTTTGACAGGGGGCAACTATGGCTACACCTTC,CSALTGGNYGYTF
-,-,TRBV12-3/TRBV12-4,TRBJ1-5,TGTGCCAGCAGCAGGAATCAGCCCCAGCATTTT,CASSRNQPQHF
once,-,TRBV18,TRBJ2-3,TGTGCCAGCTCACCGCGGGATCTCGGAGATACGCAGTATTTT,CASSPRDLGDTQYF
-,-,TRBV10-2,TRBJ1-5,TGCGCCAGCAGAGACGGGAGCAATCAGCCCCAGCATTTT,CASRDGSNQPQHF
once,-,TRBV7-9,TRBJ2-7,TGTGCCAGCAGCTTACGAGGGAGCTACGAGCAGTACTTC,CASSLRGSYEQYF
-,-,TRBV2,TRBJ1-1,TGTGCCAGCAGTGGACGGATTGAAGCTTTCTTT,CASSGRIEAFF
once,-,TRBV7-2,TRBJ1-5,TGTGCCAGCAGCTTAGGTATTGGCCGGCCCCAGCATTTT,CASSLGIGRPQHF
-,-,TRBV3-1/TRBV3-2,TRBJ2-2,TGTGCCAGCAGCTCTTACCCTAGAACGAACACCGGGGAGCTGTTTTTT,CASSSYPRTNTGELFF
-,-,TRBV19,TRBJ1-4,TGTGCCAGTAGTATAGGCGGACAGAAGGCCGAAAAACTGTTTTTT,CASSIGGQKAEKLFF
-,TRBD2,TRBV6-4,TRBJ2-1,TGTACCGCGGGAGGACCCGACAATGAGCAGTTCTTC,CTAGGPDNEQFF
once,-,TRBV28,TRBJ1-5,TGTGCCAACGGAGCGGGCTTCAATCAGCCCCAGCATTTT,CANGAGFNQPQHF
-,-,TRBV6-5,TRBJ1-1,TGTGCCAGCAGCTCCAGGGGAGGGACTGAAGCTTTCTTT,CASSSRGGTEAFF
-,-,TRBV29-1,TRBJ1-2,TGCAGCGTTGAAGACGGAAAGACTAACTATGGCTACACCTTC,CSVEDGKTNYGYTF
-,TRBD2,TRBV13,TRBJ2-1,TGTGCCAGCAGCTCCCTCAGGACTAGCGGGAGGGCTTTTGAGCAGTTCTTC,CASSSLRTSGRAFEQFF
-,-,TRBV6-5,TRBJ2-6,TGTGCCAGCACAGGGGCTTGGGCCAACGTCCTGACTTTC,CASTGAWANVLTF
-,-,TRBV28,TRBJ1-4,TGTGCCAGCAGTTTAATTACAACTAATGAAAAACTGTTTTTT,CASSLITTNEKLFF
few,-,TRBV15,TRBJ2-7,TGTGCCACCAGCAGAGATCCCGGGCAGGGCCTGTACTTC,CATSRDPGQGLYF
-,TRBD1,TRBV7-2,TRBJ2-3,TGTGCCAGCAGCCGGGACAGGGTGGATACGCAGTATTTT,CASSRDRVDTQYF
-,TRBD2,TRBV28,TRBJ2-1,TGTGCCAGCAGTCCATTCTCGGGCGGGAGCGTCCGTGAGCAGTTCTTC,CASSPFSGGSVREQFF
-,-,TRBV6-2/TRBV6-3,TRBJ1-5,TGTGCCAGCAGTTATACGGTTAGCAGGCAGCCCCAGCATTTT,CASSYTVSRQPQHF
few,-,TRBV21-1,TRBJ2-1,TGTGCCAGCAGCAAAGACGGCTGGGGGCAGTTCTTC,CASSKDGWGQFF
-,TRBD2,TRBV4-3,TRBJ2-1,TGCGCCAGCAGCCAAGATGGTCAGCGCGGGACTAGTTTGTTCTTC,CASSQDGQRGTSLFF
-,-,TRBV6-5,TRBJ1-5,TGTGCCAGCAGGGGGTATGGGGTGTTGGGTCAGCCCCAGCATTTT,CASRGYGVLGQPQHF
many,TRBD1,TRBV19,TRBJ2-5,TGTGCCAGTAGCCCCCGACAGGGACAAGAGACCCAGTACTTC,CASSPRQGQETQYF
-,TRBD1,TRBV30,TRBJ1-4,TGTGCCTGGAGCCGGACAGGAGCTAATGAAAAACTGTTTTTT,CAWSRTGANEKLFF
-,TRBD2,TRBV6-5,TRBJ2-6,TGTGCCAGCAGTTTAGCGGGACCTGGGGCCAACGTCCTGACTTTC,CASSLAGPGANVLTF
-,-,TRBV27,TRBJ1-1,TGTGCCAGCAGTTTTCGGGTGAACACTGAAGCTTTCTTT,CASSFRVNTEAFF
-,-,TRBV5-5,TRBJ1-1,TGTGCCAGCAGCTCGGAGGGTTTCACTGAAGCTTTCTTT,CASSSEGFTEAFF
-,-,TRBV7-8,TRBJ1-2,TGTGCCAGCAGCCTAATTGGACCCGCGCGGGGCTACACCTTC,CASSLIGPARGYTF
-,-,TRBV29-1,TRBJ2-2,TGCAGCGCTGGGGACGGCATAAGGGCCGGGGAGCTGTTTTTT,CSAGDGIRAGELFF
once,-,TRBV5-6,TRBJ2-7,TGTGCCAGCAGCTTGCCTACCGGGGGCGGGGGCTCCTACGAGCAGTACTTC,CASSLPTGGGGSYEQYF
-,-,TRBV7-2,TRBJ2-7,TGTGCCAGCAGCTTAACTTTCTACGAGCAGTACTTC,CASSLTFYEQYF
once,-,TRBV5-1,TRBJ2-7,TGCGCCAGCAGCGGCCTAGGAAACAGCACGACCTACGAGCAGTACTTC,CASSGLGNSTTYEQYF